Reported below is one T cell receptor (beta chain). As yet, its antigen is unknown. Between the trimmed V and J ends, which lost 0 bases and 0 bases, there was a span of 8 bases. Per the germline V gene, CDR1 is MGHRA and CDR2 is YSYEKL. CDR3 size: 16 residues. The data were taken from a study of CD8 T cells in ankylosing spondylitis. In TCRdb, the 5' RACE reads were re-called with MiXCR into one record per CDR3 protein. The sample includes some 240,000 distinct CDR3 sequences, 15% to 20% of them seen just once. Notes on the study in general: Reported data indicate significant enrichment of disease-linked clones within matched ankylosing spondylitis synovial fluid. Disease-linked clones displayed a CD8+ phenotype and appeared relatively rarely in peripheral blood.

Sequencing input: blood, either unsorted or a sorted T cell fraction (not recorded which). The receptor was isolated from a male donor with ankylosing spondylitis or in good health (not recorded which). V is TRBV4-1 and J is TRBJ2-2; the D is unclear. The CDR3 reads CASSQDPGPNTGELFF. The DNA for the CDR3 is TGCGCCAGCAGCCAAGATCCGGGCCCGAACACCGGGGAGCTGTTTTTT.